This T cell receptor beta chain is drawn from a study of blood T cells in healthy people across ages. Overall study findings and caveats: When one million T cells were used, diversity estimates were thought to be underestimates. The lack of PBMC sorting stopped any conclusive naive versus antigen-experienced comparison. Relative to aged donors, long-lived donors carried more naive CD4+ cells and displayed higher diversity.

A second roughly 7 to 11 cycle PCR used barcoded and J-beta primers. TCRdb processed the 5' RACE reads anew with MiXCR; each CDR3 protein has one entry. The table lists over a million distinct CDR3 sequences, around 43% of them singletons. CDR3 size: 16 residues. Germline loops: CDR1 MNHEY, CDR2 SMNVEV (reference sequence). The V gene lost 2 bases and the J gene lost 5 bases, with 19 bases spanning the gap. On this clonotype itself: Its antigen is not identified.

Every donor provided 7.5 to 10 milliliters of peripheral blood. The rearrangement uses TRBV27 and TRBJ2-7; either TRBD1 or TRBD2 may fit D (6 bases each). Sequences were obtained from blood. This receptor was taken from a woman aged 55-70 years in good health. CDR3 in DNA: TGTGCCAGCAGTTTAGTGGGGGGCGATGGAATCCACGAGCAGTACTTC. Translated, it gives CASSLVGGDGIHEQYF.